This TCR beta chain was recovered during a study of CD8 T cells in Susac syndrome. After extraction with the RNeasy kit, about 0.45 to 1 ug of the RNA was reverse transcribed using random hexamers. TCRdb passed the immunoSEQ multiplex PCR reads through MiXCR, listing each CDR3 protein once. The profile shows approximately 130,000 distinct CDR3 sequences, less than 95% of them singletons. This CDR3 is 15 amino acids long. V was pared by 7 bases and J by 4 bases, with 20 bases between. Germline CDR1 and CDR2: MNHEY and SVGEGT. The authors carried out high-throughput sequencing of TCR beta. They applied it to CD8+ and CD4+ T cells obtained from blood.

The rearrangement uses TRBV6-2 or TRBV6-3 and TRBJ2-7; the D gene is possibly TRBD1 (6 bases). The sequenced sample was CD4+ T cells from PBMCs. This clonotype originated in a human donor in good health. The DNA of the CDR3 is TGTGCCAGCACCCTAAGTATTCGGGACAAGTACGAGCAGTACTTC. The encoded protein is CASTLSIRDKYEQYF.